This T cell receptor beta chain was sequenced in a study of blood T cells in healthy people across ages. General observations from the study: Estimates of diversity drawn from one million T cells were considered underestimates.

Researchers report isolating at least 6 million PBMCs per sample. Through a sample-barcoded 5' primer and a J-beta primer mix, a second PCR was run for roughly 6 to 11 cycles. Each cDNA was tagged by a template-switch adaptor containing 12 random nucleotides. TCRdb used MiXCR to reprocess the 5' RACE reads, holding one entry per CDR3 protein. Seen here are around 2 million distinct CDR3 sequences, more than 35% observed once, and the top ten hold 20% to 25%. This clonotype was picked up a small number of times. The antigen remains unidentified. CDR3 length equals 17 residues. Between the trimmed V and J ends, which lost 5 bases and 3 bases, there was a span of 21 bases. Germline V gives CDR1 SEHNR, CDR2 FQNEAQ (reference sequence).

This TCR came from a human donor in good health. Sequencing was carried out using blood. The chain has TRBV7-9 and TRBJ2-3; D perhaps matches TRBD1 (6 bases). In DNA form, the CDR3 reads TGTGCCAGCAGCCCCTTGCCGGACAGACTTTTGACAGATACGCAGTATTTT. Translating gives CASSPLPDRLLTDTQYF.